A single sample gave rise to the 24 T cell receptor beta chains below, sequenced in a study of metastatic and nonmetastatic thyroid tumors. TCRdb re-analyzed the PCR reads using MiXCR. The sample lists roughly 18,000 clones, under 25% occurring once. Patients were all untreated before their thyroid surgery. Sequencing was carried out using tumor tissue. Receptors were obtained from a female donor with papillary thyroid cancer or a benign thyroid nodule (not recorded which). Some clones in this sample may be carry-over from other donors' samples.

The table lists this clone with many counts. The CDR3 here is CASSMRGRAYEQYF. The CDR3 DNA is TGTGCCAGTAGTATGCGGGGCAGGGCCTACGAGCAGTACTTC. The rearrangement links TRBV19 to TRBJ2-7; weak D call: TRBD2 (6 bases). Germline assignment: CDR1 LNHDA and CDR2 SQIVND (reference sequence). CDR3 length: 14 amino acids. V was trimmed by 3 bases and J by 2 bases, leaving 11 bases between them.

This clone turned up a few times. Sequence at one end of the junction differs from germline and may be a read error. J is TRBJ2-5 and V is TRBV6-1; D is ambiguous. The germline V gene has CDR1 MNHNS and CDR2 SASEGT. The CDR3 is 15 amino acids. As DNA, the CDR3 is TGTGCCAGCGGTATAGGACCCACCCTAGAAGAGAACCAGTACTTC. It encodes CASGIGPTLEENQYF.

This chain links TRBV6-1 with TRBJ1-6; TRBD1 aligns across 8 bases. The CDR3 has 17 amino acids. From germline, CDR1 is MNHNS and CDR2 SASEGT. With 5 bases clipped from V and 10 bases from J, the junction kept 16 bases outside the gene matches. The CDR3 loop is CASSTSTGQGSGSPLHF. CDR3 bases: TGTGCCAGCAGTACAAGCACTGGACAGGGAAGCGGGTCACCCCTCCACTTT.

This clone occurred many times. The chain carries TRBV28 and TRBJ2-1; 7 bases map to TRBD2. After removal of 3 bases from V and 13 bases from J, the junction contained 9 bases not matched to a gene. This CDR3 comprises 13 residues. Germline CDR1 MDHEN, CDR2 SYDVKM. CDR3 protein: CASSLGGRDLQFF. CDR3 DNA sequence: TGTGCCAGCAGTTTGGGAGGGAGGGACCTTCAGTTCTTC.

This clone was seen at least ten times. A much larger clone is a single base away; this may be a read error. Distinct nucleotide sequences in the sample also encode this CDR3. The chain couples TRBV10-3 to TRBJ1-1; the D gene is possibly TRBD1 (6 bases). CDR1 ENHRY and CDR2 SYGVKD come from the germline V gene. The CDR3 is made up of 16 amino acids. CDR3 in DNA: TGTGCCATCAGCGAGTTCTATGGGACACCGAACACTGAAGCTTTCTTT. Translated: CAISEFYGTPNTEAFF.

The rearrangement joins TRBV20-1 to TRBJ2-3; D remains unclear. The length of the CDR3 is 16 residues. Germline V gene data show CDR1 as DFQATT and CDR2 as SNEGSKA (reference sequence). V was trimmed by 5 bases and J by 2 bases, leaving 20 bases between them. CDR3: CSADSYAEIPTDTQYF. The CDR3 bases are TGCAGTGCTGACTCTTATGCGGAGATACCCACAGATACGCAGTATTTT.

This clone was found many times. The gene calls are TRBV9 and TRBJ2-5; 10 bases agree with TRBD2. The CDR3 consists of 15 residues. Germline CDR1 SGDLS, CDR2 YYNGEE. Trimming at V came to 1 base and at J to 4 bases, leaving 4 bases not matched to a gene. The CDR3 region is CASSVSGRAVETQYF. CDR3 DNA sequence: TGTGCCAGCAGCGTAAGCGGGAGGGCCGTAGAGACCCAGTACTTC.

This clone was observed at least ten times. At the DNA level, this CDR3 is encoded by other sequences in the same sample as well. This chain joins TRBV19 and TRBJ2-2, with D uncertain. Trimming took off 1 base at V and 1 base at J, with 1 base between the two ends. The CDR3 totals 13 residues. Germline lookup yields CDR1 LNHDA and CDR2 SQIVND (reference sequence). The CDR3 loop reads CASSIGNTGELFF. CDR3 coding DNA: TGTGCCAGTAGTATAGGGAACACCGGGGAGCTGTTTTTT.

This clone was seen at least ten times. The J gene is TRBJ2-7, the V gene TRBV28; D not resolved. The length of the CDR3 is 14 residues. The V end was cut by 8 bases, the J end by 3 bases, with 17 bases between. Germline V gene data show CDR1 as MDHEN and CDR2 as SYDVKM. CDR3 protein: CASLPFRTHYEQYF. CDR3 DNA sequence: TGTGCCAGCTTGCCCTTTCGGACCCACTACGAGCAGTACTTC.

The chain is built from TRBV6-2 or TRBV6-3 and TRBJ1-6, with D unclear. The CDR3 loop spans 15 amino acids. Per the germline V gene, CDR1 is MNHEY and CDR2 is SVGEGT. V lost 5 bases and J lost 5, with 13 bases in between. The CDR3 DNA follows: TGTGCCAGCAGTGCCGGGCTGGTGGATAATTCACCCCTCCACTTT. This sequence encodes CASSAGLVDNSPLHF.

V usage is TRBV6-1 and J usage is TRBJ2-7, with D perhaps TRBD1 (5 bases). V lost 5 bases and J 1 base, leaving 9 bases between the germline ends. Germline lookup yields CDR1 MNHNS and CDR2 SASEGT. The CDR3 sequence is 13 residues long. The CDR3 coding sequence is TGTGCCAGCAGTATCAGGGCATCCTACGAGCAGTACTTC. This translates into CASSIRASYEQYF.

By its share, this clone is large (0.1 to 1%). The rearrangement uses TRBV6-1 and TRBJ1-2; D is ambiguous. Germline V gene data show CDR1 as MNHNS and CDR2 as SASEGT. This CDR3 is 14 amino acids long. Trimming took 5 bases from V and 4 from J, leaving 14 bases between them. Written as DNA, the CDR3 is TGTGCCAGCAGTTCCGCTTCCTCTGCCTATGGCTACACCTTC. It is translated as CASSSASSAYGYTF.

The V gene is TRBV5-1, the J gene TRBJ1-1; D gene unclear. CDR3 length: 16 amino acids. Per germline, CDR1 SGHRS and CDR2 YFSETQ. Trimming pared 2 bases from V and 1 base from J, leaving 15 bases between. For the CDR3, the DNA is TGCGCCAGCAGCTTCGCATCAAGGGATTCGAACACTGAAGCTTTCTTT. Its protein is CASSFASRDSNTEAFF.

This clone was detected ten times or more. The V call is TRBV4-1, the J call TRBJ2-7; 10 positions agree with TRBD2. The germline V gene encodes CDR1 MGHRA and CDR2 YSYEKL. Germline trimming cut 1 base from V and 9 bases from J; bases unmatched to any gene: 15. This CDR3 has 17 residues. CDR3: CASSQGVEREGQMGQYF. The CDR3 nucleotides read TGCGCCAGCAGCCAAGGCGTAGAGCGGGAGGGCCAGATGGGGCAGTACTTC.

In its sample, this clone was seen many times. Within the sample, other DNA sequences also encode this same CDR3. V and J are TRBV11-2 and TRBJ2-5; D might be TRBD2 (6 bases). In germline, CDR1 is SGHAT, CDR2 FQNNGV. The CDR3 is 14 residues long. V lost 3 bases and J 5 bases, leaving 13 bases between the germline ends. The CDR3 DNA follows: TGTGCCAGCAGCTTTCAGCGGGTGGGGGAGACCCAGTACTTC. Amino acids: CASSFQRVGETQYF.

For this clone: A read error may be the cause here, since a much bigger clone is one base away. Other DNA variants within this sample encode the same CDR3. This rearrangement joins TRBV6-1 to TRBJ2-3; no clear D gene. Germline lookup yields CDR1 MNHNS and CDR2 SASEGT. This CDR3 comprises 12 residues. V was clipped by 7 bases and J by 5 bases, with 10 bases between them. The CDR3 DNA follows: TGTGCCAGCAAGGCGATTGGAGATACGCAGTATTTT. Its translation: CASKAIGDTQYF.

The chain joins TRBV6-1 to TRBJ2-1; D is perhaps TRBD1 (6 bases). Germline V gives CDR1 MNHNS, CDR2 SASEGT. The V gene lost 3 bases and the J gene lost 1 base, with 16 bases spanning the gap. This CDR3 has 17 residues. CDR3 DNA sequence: TGTGCCAGCAGTGACGTTAGTTGGGGGCAGTCCTACAATGAGCAGTTCTTC. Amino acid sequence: CASSDVSWGQSYNEQFF.

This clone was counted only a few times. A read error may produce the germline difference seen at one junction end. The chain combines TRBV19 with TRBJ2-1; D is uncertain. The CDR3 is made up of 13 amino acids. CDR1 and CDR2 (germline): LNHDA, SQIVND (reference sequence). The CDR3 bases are TGTGCCAGTAGTATATACACGTACAATGAGCAGTCCTTC. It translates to CASSIYTYNEQSF.

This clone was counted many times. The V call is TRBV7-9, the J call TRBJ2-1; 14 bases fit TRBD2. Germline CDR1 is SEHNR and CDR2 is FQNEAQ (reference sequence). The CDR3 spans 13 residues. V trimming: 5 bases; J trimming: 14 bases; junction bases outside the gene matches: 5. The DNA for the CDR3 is TGTGCCAGCAGCCGGACTAGCGGGAGGTTGGAGTTCTTC. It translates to CASSRTSGRLEFF.

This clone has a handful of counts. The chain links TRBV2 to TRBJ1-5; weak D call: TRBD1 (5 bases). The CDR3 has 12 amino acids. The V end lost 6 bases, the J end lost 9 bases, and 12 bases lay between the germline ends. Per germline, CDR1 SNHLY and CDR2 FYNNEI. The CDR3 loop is CASRRDDWPQHF. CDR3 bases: TGTGCCAGCAGAAGGGACGATTGGCCCCAGCATTTT.

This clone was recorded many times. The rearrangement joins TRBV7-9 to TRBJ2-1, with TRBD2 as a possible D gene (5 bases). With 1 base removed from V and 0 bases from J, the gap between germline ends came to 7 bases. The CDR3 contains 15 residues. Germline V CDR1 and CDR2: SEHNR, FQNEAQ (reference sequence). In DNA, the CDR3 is TGTGCCAGCAGCTTAGTTGGGAGCTCCTACAATGAGCAGTTCTTC. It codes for CASSLVGSSYNEQFF.

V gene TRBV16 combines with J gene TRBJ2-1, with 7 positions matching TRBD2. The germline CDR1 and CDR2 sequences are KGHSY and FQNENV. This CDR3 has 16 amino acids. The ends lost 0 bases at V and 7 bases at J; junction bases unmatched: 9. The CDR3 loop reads CASSQSASGNQNEQFF. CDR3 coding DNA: TGTGCCAGCAGCCAATCGGCTAGCGGAAACCAAAATGAGCAGTTCTTC.

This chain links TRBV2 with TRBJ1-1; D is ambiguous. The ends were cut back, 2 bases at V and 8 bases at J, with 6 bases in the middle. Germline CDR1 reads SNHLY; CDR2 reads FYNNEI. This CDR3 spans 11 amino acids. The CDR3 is CASSELKEAFF. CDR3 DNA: TGTGCCAGCAGTGAACTAAAAGAAGCTTTCTTT.

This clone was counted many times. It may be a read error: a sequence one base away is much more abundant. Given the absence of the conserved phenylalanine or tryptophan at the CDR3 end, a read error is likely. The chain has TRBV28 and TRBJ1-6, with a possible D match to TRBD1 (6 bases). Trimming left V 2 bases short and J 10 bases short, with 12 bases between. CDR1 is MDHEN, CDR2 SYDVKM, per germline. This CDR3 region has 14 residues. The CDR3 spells CASSLRGMWSPLHS. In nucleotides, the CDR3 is TGTGCCAGCAGTTTAAGGGGGATGTGGTCACCCCTCCACTCT.